This T cell receptor (beta chain) was retrieved from a study of blood T cell repertoires in COVID-19. Background on the study: Samples taken during acute and convalescent COVID-19 were collected in the United States, Italy and Spain.

The CDR3 loop spans 12 amino acids. V lost 4 bases and J lost 4; bases outside the gene matches: 0. CDR1 and CDR2 from the germline V gene are WSHSY and SAAADI. Assay: immunoSEQ multiplex PCR; the TCRdb copy retains only in-frame clones and omits some. This table has about 170,000 clones, more than 75% appearing once. Sequenced: peripheral blood. This receptor was obtained from a man aged 18 to 35 with active or convalescent COVID-19. The J gene is TRBJ1-1, the V gene TRBV10-2; 7 bases are shared with TRBD1. The CDR3 sequence: CASSGTGTEAFF. DNA for the CDR3: TGCGCCAGCAGTGGGACAGGCACTGAAGCTTTCTTT.